This T cell receptor (beta chain) was sequenced during a study of T cell changes during pregnancy in multiple sclerosis. CDR3 size: 11 residues. From germline, CDR1 is SEHNR and CDR2 FQNEAQ (reference sequence). The ends were cut back, 7 bases at V and 6 bases at J, with 8 bases in the middle. The repertoire was sequenced with immunoSEQ multiplex PCR; TCRdb's copy has only in-frame clones and lacks some. The repertoire holds more than 80,000 clones, with 92% as singletons. This clone is a singleton in its sample. The sequence was obtained from a female donor with multiple sclerosis, enrolled in a pregnancy study. The sample in question was peripheral blood, obtained in the first trimester of pregnancy. The chain combines TRBV7-9 with TRBJ2-3, with D maybe TRBD2 (5 bases). As DNA, the CDR3 is TGTGCCAGCATCGGGGAGGATACGCAGTATTTT. Residues: CASIGEDTQYF.